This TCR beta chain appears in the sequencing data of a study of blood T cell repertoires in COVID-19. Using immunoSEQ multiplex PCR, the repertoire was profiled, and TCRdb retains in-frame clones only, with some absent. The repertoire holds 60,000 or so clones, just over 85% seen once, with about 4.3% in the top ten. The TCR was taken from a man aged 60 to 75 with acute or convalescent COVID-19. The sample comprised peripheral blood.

For the CDR3, the DNA is TGTGCCAGCAGCCGGGGACTAGCGGGAGGCAATGAGCAGTTCTTC. Its protein is CASSRGLAGGNEQFF. The genes are TRBV6-6 and TRBJ2-1, with 15 bases matching TRBD2. Germline loops: CDR1 MNHNY, CDR2 SVGAGI (reference sequence). V lost 6 bases to trimming and J lost 6 bases; unmatched junction nucleotides: 3. The CDR3 extends over 15 amino acids.